A selection of T cell receptor beta chains follows, all from one sample in a study of blood T cell repertoires in COVID-19. The assay was immunoSEQ multiplex PCR, and TCRdb's table has in-frame clones only and misses some. The sample carries 250,000 or so clones, 86% recorded once. The source material was PBMCs or T cells enriched from blood (not recorded which). The receptors shown here come from a woman under 30 who had recovered from COVID-19. CDR3s include the opening cysteine and the closing phenylalanine or tryptophan. Fields, in order: D gene, clone size, V gene, J gene, CDR3 protein, CDR3 DNA. The D gene is left open where the match is weak. Some rows mark clone size as missing; the rest say once, few, many or name a class of expanded clone.

TRBD1	-	TRBV2	TRBJ1-5	CASTEGGYQPQHF	TGTGCCAGCACGGAAGGGGGCTATCAGCCCCAGCATTTT
-	-	TRBV20-1	TRBJ1-1	CSATRSVEAFF	TGCAGTGCTACGAGGTCCGTAGAAGCTTTCTTT
-	-	TRBV6-1	TRBJ1-5	CASSEAVADQPQHF	TGTGCCAGCAGTGAAGCGGTGGCAGATCAGCCCCAGCATTTT
TRBD2	-	TRBV10-3	TRBJ2-1	CAIMGTSIFNEQFF	TGTGCCATCATGGGGACTAGCATCTTCAATGAGCAGTTCTTC
-	-	TRBV7-6	TRBJ2-3	CASSSRTSTDTQYF	TGTGCCAGCAGCTCGCGGACTAGCACAGATACGCAGTATTTT
TRBD1	-	TRBV27	TRBJ2-3	CASSRDRVSTDTQYF	TGTGCCAGCAGTAGGGACAGGGTGAGCACAGATACGCAGTATTTT
TRBD2	-	TRBV28	TRBJ2-5	CASSSRTSGVQETQYF	TGTGCCAGCAGTTCCCGGACTAGCGGGGTCCAAGAGACCCAGTACTTC
-	-	TRBV5-1	TRBJ1-1	CASSLPVPGREAFF	TGCGCCAGCAGCTTACCGGTCCCAGGGAGGGAAGCTTTCTTT
-	once	TRBV15	TRBJ1-2	CATSRDRRGPFGGYTF	TGTGCCACCAGCAGAGATAGGCGGGGCCCTTTTGGCGGCTACACCTTC
TRBD2	-	TRBV27	TRBJ2-3	CASSLEMTSGATTQYF	TGTGCCAGCAGTTTAGAAATGACTAGCGGGGCCACTACGCAGTATTTT
TRBD1	-	TRBV13	TRBJ1-1	CASSLDRRNTEAFF	TGTGCCAGCAGCTTGGACAGGAGGAACACTGAAGCTTTCTTT
-	few	TRBV24-1	TRBJ2-3	CATSVGGTSTDTQYF	TGTGCCACCAGTGTCGGCGGAACAAGCACAGATACGCAGTATTTT
TRBD1	-	TRBV7-9	TRBJ2-3	CASSPSTGTSGYTQYF	TGTGCCAGCAGCCCTTCGACAGGGACATCAGGGTATACGCAGTATTTT
TRBD2	once	TRBV4-3	TRBJ2-6	CASSPGGGVTNSGANVLTF	TGCGCCAGCAGCCCGGGCGGGGGGGTCACGAACTCTGGGGCCAACGTCCTGACTTTC
TRBD1	-	TRBV5-4	TRBJ1-6	CASSPDRGSAITSPLHF	TGTGCCAGCAGCCCGGACAGGGGGTCGGCAATAACTTCACCCCTCCACTTT
-	once	TRBV9	TRBJ1-4	CASSLTTSTGFEKLFF	TGTGCCAGCAGTCTCACAACGTCGACAGGTTTTGAAAAACTGTTTTTT
-	-	TRBV6-2/TRBV6-3	TRBJ2-7	CASSYRRVTYEQYF	TGTGCCAGCAGTTATCGTAGAGTGACCTACGAGCAGTACTTC
-	-	TRBV3-1/TRBV3-2	TRBJ1-4	CASKNAGEEKLFF	TGTGCCAGCAAAAACGCGGGGGAGGAAAAACTGTTTTTT
TRBD1	-	TRBV7-6	TRBJ1-1	CASSSRPGQGDTEAFF	TGTGCCAGCAGCTCCCGCCCCGGACAGGGTGACACTGAAGCTTTCTTT
-	once	TRBV20-1	TRBJ2-4	CSASTAPNIQYF	TGCAGTGCTAGTACTGCCCCAAACATTCAGTACTTC
-	-	TRBV7-6	TRBJ2-3	CASSFMDTGGTDTQYF	TGTGCCAGCAGCTTTATGGACACGGGCGGCACAGATACGCAGTATTTT
TRBD2	-	TRBV7-9	TRBJ2-1	CASSQILAGYYNEQFF	TGTGCCAGCAGCCAAATATTAGCGGGGTACTACAATGAGCAGTTCTTC
TRBD2	-	TRBV5-4	TRBJ2-3	CASTQGLAGSTDTQYF	TGTGCCAGCACACAGGGACTAGCGGGTAGCACAGATACGCAGTATTTT
-	few	TRBV15	TRBJ2-3	CATSLLGRADTQYF	TGTGCCACCAGCCTATTGGGCCGCGCAGATACGCAGTATTTT
TRBD1	-	TRBV2	TRBJ1-6	CASSERGPYNSPLHF	TGTGCCAGCAGTGAAAGGGGGCCATATAATTCACCCCTCCACTTT
-	-	TRBV10-3	TRBJ1-2	CAIRGANYGYTF	TGTGCCATCAGGGGAGCGAACTATGGCTACACCTTC
-	-	TRBV6-5	TRBJ2-7	CASSLAGEQYF	TGTGCCAGCAGTTTGGCGGGCGAGCAGTACTTC
TRBD1	-	TRBV2	TRBJ1-2	CASSPQGREGYTF	TGTGCCAGCAGTCCACAGGGGCGTGAGGGCTACACCTTC
-	-	TRBV6-5	TRBJ1-2	CASSYFPAGGLYGYTF	TGTGCCAGCAGTTACTTCCCAGCCGGGGGGCTTTATGGCTACACCTTC
TRBD1	-	TRBV18	TRBJ1-1	CASSPVDRGGTEAFF	TGTGCCAGCTCACCTGTCGACAGGGGGGGAACTGAAGCTTTCTTT
-	-	TRBV7-9	TRBJ2-1	CASSSEMAGTYYNEQFF	TGTGCCAGCAGCTCAGAGATGGCGGGGACCTACTACAATGAGCAGTTCTTC
-	few	TRBV10-3	TRBJ1-5	CAISESLTKSNQPQHF	TGTGCCATCAGTGAGTCTCTGACAAAGAGCAATCAGCCCCAGCATTTT
TRBD1	-	TRBV28	TRBJ1-1	CASSSRQGRVSTEAFF	TGTGCCAGCAGTTCCAGACAGGGCCGTGTGTCGACTGAAGCTTTCTTT
-	-	TRBV7-2	TRBJ2-3	CASSRTGPEADTQYF	TGTGCCAGCAGCAGAACCGGACCGGAGGCAGATACGCAGTATTTT
TRBD1	-	TRBV3-1/TRBV3-2	TRBJ2-7	CASSQGQGYEQYF	TGTGCCAGCAGCCAAGGACAGGGCTACGAGCAGTACTTC
-	-	TRBV15	TRBJ1-2	CATSAWGLMGGYGYTF	TGTGCCACCAGTGCGTGGGGTCTCATGGGGGGCTATGGCTACACCTTC
-	-	TRBV7-3	TRBJ2-1	CASSSHRAPYNEQFF	TGTGCCAGCAGCTCTCACAGGGCCCCCTACAATGAGCAGTTCTTC
-	once	TRBV4-2	TRBJ1-2	CASSQVSGIRVNYGYTF	TGTGCCAGCAGCCAAGTCTCCGGGATAAGAGTCAACTATGGCTACACCTTC
-	-	TRBV5-1	TRBJ2-5	CASSYSGEETQYF	TGCGCCAGCTCCTATAGCGGAGAAGAGACCCAGTACTTC
TRBD1	-	TRBV6-5	TRBJ2-2	CASTRTGGPGELFF	TGTGCCAGCACCAGGACAGGGGGCCCCGGGGAGCTGTTTTTT
-	-	TRBV3-1/TRBV3-2	TRBJ1-1	CASRPGWGDTEAFF	TGTGCCAGCCGCCCGGGGTGGGGGGACACTGAAGCTTTCTTT
TRBD1	-	TRBV30	TRBJ2-7	CAWGTGGYEQYF	TGTGCCTGGGGGACAGGCGGCTACGAGCAGTACTTC
-	-	TRBV5-1	TRBJ1-1	CASSLTGEAFF	TGCGCCAGCAGCTTGACGGGTGAAGCTTTCTTT
-	-	TRBV5-1	TRBJ2-3	CASSLPRGTATQYF	TGCGCCAGCAGCTTACCCCGGGGTACAGCTACGCAGTATTTT
-	-	TRBV30	TRBJ1-4	CAWSLDFNEEKLFF	TGTGCCTGGAGCCTTGACTTCAACGAGGAAAAACTGTTTTTT
TRBD2	once	TRBV27	TRBJ2-3	CASSLLAGDPRDTQYF	TGTGCCAGCAGTTTACTGGCGGGAGACCCTAGGGATACGCAGTATTTT
-	-	TRBV27	TRBJ2-2	CASSYMSEDHGELFF	TGTGCCAGCTCGTACATGTCGGAGGATCACGGGGAGCTGTTTTTT
-	many	TRBV14	TRBJ1-1	CASSQGSGRSRAAFF	TGTGCCAGCAGCCAAGGATCAGGGAGGTCCAGGGCAGCTTTCTTT
-	-	TRBV2	TRBJ1-1	CASSGRYTEAFF	TGTGCCAGCAGCGGGAGATACACTGAAGCTTTCTTT
-	few	TRBV3-1/TRBV3-2	TRBJ2-7	CASSQVNGGGDRNEQYF	TGTGCCAGCAGCCAAGTTAACGGAGGCGGGGACCGGAACGAGCAGTACTTC
-	-	TRBV7-9	TRBJ2-7	CASSPRGSSSYEQYF	TGTGCCAGCAGCCCCCGGGGATCGAGCTCCTACGAGCAGTACTTC
TRBD1	-	TRBV10-1	TRBJ1-6	CASSVDRNSPLHF	TGCGCCAGCAGTGTGGACAGGAATTCACCCCTCCACTTT
-	-	TRBV30	TRBJ1-5	CAWSRGIDQPQHF	TGTGCCTGGAGTCGGGGAATTGATCAGCCCCAGCATTTT